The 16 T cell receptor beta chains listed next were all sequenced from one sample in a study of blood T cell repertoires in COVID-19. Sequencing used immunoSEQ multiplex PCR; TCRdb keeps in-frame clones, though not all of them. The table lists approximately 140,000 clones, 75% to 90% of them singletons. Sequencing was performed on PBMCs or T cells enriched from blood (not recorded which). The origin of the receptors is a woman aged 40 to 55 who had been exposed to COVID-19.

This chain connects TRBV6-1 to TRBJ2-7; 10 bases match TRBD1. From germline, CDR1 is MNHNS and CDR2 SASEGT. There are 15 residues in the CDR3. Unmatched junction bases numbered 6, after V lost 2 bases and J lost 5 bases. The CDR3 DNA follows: TGTGCCAGCAGTGAATACTCCGGGACAGGGGACGAGCAGTACTTC. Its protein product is CASSEYSGTGDEQYF.

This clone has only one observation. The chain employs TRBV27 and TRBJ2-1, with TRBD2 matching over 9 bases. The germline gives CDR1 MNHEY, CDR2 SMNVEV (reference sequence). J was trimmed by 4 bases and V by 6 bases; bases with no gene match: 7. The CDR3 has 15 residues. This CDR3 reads CASSLIAGAYNEQFF. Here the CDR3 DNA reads TGTGCCAGCAGCTTAATAGCGGGGGCGTACAATGAGCAGTTCTTC.

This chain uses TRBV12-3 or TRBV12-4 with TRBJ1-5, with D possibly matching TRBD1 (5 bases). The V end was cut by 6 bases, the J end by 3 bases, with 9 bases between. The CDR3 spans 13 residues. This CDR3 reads CASRLTVNQPQHF. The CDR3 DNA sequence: TGTGCCAGCAGGTTGACAGTCAATCAGCCCCAGCATTTT.

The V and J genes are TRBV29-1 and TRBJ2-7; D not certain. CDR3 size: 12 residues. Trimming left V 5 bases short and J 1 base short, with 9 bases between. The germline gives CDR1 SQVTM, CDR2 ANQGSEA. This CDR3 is CSVMTLSYEQYF. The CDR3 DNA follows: TGCAGCGTTATGACATTATCCTACGAGCAGTACTTC.

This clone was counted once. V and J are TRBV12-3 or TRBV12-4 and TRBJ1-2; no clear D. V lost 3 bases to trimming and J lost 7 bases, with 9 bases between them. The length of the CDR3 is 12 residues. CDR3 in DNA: TGTGCCAGCAGTTTTGACGGGGTTGGCTACACCTTC. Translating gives CASSFDGVGYTF.

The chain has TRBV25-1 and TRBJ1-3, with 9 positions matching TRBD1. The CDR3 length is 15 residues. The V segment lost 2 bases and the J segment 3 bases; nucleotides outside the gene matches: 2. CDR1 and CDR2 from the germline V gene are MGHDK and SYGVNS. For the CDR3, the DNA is TGTGCCAGCAGTGAACCGGGACAGGGTGGAAACACCATATATTTT. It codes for CASSEPGQGGNTIYF.

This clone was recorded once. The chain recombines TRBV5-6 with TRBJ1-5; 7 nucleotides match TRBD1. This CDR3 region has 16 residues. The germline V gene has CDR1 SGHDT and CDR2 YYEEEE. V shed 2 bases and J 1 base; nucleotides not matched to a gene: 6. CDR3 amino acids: CASSFRQGASNQPQHF. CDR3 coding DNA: TGTGCCAGCAGCTTTCGACAGGGCGCAAGCAATCAGCCCCAGCATTTT.

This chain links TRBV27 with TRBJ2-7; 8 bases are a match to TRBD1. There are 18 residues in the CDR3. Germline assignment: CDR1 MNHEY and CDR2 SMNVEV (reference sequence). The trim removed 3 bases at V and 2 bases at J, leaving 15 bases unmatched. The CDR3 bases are TGTGCCAGCAGTTTTTCAGGGGGCACTTTCCAGCGGACCTACGAGCAGTACTTC. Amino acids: CASSFSGGTFQRTYEQYF.

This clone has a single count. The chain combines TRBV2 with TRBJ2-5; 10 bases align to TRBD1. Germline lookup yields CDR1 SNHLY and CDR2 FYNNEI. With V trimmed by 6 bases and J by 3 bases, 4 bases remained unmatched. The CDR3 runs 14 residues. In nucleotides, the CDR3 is TGTGCCAGCAGCCGGGACAGGGGTGAAGAGACCCAGTACTTC. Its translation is CASSRDRGEETQYF.

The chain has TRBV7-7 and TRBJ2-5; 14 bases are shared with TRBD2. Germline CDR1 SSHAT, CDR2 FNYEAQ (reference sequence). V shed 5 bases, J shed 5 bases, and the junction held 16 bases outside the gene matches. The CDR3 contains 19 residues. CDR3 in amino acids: CASSVPTSGGAYGVETQYF. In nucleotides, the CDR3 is TGTGCCAGCAGCGTGCCGACTAGCGGGGGGGCCTATGGAGTGGAGACCCAGTACTTC.

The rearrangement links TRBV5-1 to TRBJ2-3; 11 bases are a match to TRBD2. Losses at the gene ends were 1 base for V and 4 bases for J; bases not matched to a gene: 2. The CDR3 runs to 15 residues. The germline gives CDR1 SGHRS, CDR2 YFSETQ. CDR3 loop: CASSLTSGSSDTQYF. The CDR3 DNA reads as TGCGCCAGCAGCTTGACTAGCGGGAGCTCAGATACGCAGTATTTT.

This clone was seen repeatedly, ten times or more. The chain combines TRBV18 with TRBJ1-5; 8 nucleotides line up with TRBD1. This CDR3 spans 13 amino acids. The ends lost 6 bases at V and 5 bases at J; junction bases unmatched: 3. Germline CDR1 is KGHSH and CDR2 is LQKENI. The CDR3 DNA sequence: TGTGCCAGCTCCGGACAGGGTTATCAGCCCCAGCATTTT. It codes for CASSGQGYQPQHF.

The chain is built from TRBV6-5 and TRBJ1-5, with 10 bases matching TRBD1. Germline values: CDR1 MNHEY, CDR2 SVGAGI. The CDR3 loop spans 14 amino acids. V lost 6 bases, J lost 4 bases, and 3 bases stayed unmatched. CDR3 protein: CASRGQGLNQPQHF. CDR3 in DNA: TGTGCCAGCAGGGGACAGGGGTTGAATCAGCCCCAGCATTTT.

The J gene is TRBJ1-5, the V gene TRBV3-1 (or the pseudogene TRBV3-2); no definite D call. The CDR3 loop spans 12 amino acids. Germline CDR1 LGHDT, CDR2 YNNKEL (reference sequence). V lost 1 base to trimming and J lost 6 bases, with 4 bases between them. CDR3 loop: CASSQGSQPQHF. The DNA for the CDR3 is TGTGCCAGCAGCCAAGGGAGTCAGCCCCAGCATTTT.

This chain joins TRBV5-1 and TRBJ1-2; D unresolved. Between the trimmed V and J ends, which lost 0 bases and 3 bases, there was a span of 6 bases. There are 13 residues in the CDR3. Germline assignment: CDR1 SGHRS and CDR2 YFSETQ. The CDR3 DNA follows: TGCGCCAGCAGCTTGGATACGGACTATGGCTACACCTTC. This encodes CASSLDTDYGYTF. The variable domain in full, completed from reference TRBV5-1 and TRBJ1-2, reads KAGVTQTPRYLIKTRGQQVTLSCSPISGHRSVSWYQQTPGQGLQFLFEYFSETQRNKGNFPGRFSGRQFSNSRSEMNVSTLELGDSALYLCASSLDTDYGYTFGSGTRLTVV.

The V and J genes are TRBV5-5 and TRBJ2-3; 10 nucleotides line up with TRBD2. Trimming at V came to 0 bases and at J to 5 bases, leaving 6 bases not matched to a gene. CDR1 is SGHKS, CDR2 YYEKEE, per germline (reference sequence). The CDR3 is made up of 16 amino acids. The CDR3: CASSLALAGGRDTQYF. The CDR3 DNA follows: TGTGCCAGCAGCTTGGCCTTAGCGGGGGGCCGAGATACGCAGTATTTT.